This T cell receptor (beta chain) came from a study of blood T cell repertoires in COVID-19. Study summary: The United States, Italy and Spain were the sources of the acute and convalescent COVID-19 samples.

The data were produced by immunoSEQ multiplex PCR, yet TCRdb's version contains in-frame clones alone and is incomplete. Of around 94,000 clones listed, roughly 80% are singletons. The CDR3 is made up of 16 amino acids. The germline gives CDR1 ENHRY, CDR2 SYGVKD. V was cut by 0 bases and J by 1 base, with 12 bases left in between. The source of this sequence is a man aged 60 to 75 with acute or convalescent COVID-19. Sequenced input: peripheral blood. The chain employs TRBV10-3 and TRBJ1-1, with D tentatively TRBD1 (5 bases). The CDR3 is CAISESRGVANTEAFF. DNA of the CDR3: TGTGCCATCAGTGAGTCGCGGGGGGTCGCGAACACTGAAGCTTTCTTT.